Following are 12 T cell receptor beta chains from one sample sequenced in a study of OX40 agonist ivuxolimab in advanced cancers. The table came from immunoSEQ multiplex PCR; TCRdb's copy has only in-frame clones and leaves some out. The sample records about 32,000 clones, 80% to 85% being singletons. This specimen was CD4+ or CD8+ T cells sorted from blood, taken in a trial of the OX40 agonist ivuxolimab. These receptors originate from an adult with an advanced solid tumor such as melanoma, head and neck, liver or kidney cancer.

The V call is TRBV28, the J call TRBJ1-1; TRBD1 might be the D (6 bases). CDR3 length equals 17 residues. V lost 4 bases to trimming and J lost 0 bases, with 18 bases between them. Germline V gene lookup returns CDR1 MDHEN and CDR2 SYDVKM. In nucleotides, the CDR3 is TGTGCCAGCAGTTCCCCATCGTCAGGGGACATGAACACTGAAGCTTTCTTT. Its protein product is CASSSPSSGDMNTEAFF.

The chain combines TRBV5-1 with TRBJ2-6; D remains unclear. Between the trimmed V and J ends, which lost 0 bases and 0 bases, there was a span of 1 base. The length of the CDR3 is 14 residues. CDR1 and CDR2 (germline): SGHRS, YFSETQ. CDR3 bases: TGCGCCAGCAGCTTGGCCTCTGGGGCCAACGTCCTGACTTTC. It translates to CASSLASGANVLTF. The complete variable domain, with remaining parts taken from reference TRBV5-1 and TRBJ2-6, reads KAGVTQTPRYLIKTRGQQVTLSCSPISGHRSVSWYQQTPGQGLQFLFEYFSETQRNKGNFPGRFSGRQFSNSRSEMNVSTLELGDSALYLCASSLASGANVLTFGAGSRLTVL.

There are a few counts of this clone. The chain uses TRBV2 and TRBJ1-2; 7 bases line up with TRBD1. This CDR3 is built from 16 residues. The germline V gene has CDR1 SNHLY and CDR2 FYNNEI. V lost 6 bases and J lost 3; bases outside the gene matches: 13. CDR3 in DNA: TGTGCCAGCAGCGTCATTGACAGGGAAGGGGACTATGGCTACACCTTC. Amino acids: CASSVIDREGDYGYTF.

This clone was seen once. This chain connects TRBV5-4 to TRBJ2-3; D is possibly TRBD2 (6 bases). Germline CDR1 and CDR2: SGHNT and YYREEE (reference sequence). The V and J ends lost 5 bases and 5 bases respectively, with 9 bases between them. This CDR3 spans 12 amino acids. This CDR3 reads CASSLGGDTQYF. The CDR3 DNA follows: TGTGCCAGCAGTCTGGGGGGAGATACGCAGTATTTT.

The V call is TRBV9, the J call TRBJ2-7; D may correspond to TRBD1 or TRBD2 (5 bases each). Germline CDR1 and CDR2: SGDLS and YYNGEE. Trimming shortened V by 0 bases and J by 2 bases, and 12 bases separated the two germline ends. The CDR3 loop spans 15 amino acids. The CDR3 DNA follows: TGTGCCAGCAGCGTAGACGGGACGGCCGCCTACGAGCAGTACTTC. Amino acid sequence: CASSVDGTAAYEQYF.

The genes are TRBV2 and TRBJ2-7; D ambiguous. V lost 1 base and J lost 2, with 9 bases in between. In germline, CDR1 is SNHLY, CDR2 FYNNEI. CDR3 length: 14 residues. The CDR3 sequence: CASSEGPNPYEQYF. CDR3 coding DNA: TGTGCCAGCAGTGAAGGGCCGAACCCCTACGAGCAGTACTTC.

V usage is TRBV19 and J usage is TRBJ1-5; 8 nucleotides align to TRBD1. V shed 7 bases and J 2 bases; nucleotides not matched to a gene: 10. The germline V gene encodes CDR1 LNHDA and CDR2 SQIVND (reference sequence). There are 16 residues in the CDR3. The chain's CDR3 is CASIPTGEGGNQPQHF. CDR3 nucleotide sequence: TGTGCCAGTATTCCGACAGGGGAGGGTGGCAATCAGCCCCAGCATTTT.

V and J are TRBV19 and TRBJ2-1; 8 bases are shared with TRBD2. Germline CDR1 and CDR2: LNHDA and SQIVND (reference sequence). Trimming at V came to 3 bases and at J to 3 bases, leaving 13 bases not matched to a gene. The CDR3 totals 18 residues. In DNA form, the CDR3 reads TGTGCCAGTAGTATTTTTCAGTCCGGGAGGGTGAACTACAATGAGCAGTTCTTC. Translation gives CASSIFQSGRVNYNEQFF.

The gene calls are TRBV6-1 and TRBJ1-1; D uncertain. The germline V and J ends were trimmed by 7 bases and 7 bases, with 4 bases remaining between them. Germline CDR1 is MNHNS and CDR2 is SASEGT. The CDR3 sequence is 9 residues long. The CDR3 spells CASTVEAFF. The CDR3 bases are TGTGCCAGCACCGTTGAAGCTTTCTTT.

V and J are TRBV13 and TRBJ2-7, with a tentative D call TRBD1 (6 bases). Trimming shortened V by 1 base and J by 2 bases, and 12 bases separated the two germline ends. Germline CDR1 and CDR2: PRHDT and FYEKMQ (reference sequence). The CDR3 sequence is 15 residues long. The CDR3 spells CASSLAGGHAYEQYF. The CDR3 DNA is TGTGCCAGCAGCTTAGCTGGGGGCCACGCCTACGAGCAGTACTTC.

The rearrangement links TRBV28 to TRBJ2-3; 10 bases line up with TRBD1. V shed 6 bases, J shed 7 bases, and the junction held 7 bases outside the gene matches. The CDR3 is made up of 14 amino acids. From germline, CDR1 is MDHEN and CDR2 SYDVKM. The CDR3 DNA reads TGTGCCAGCAGCCTCCGGGACAGGGGTAATACGCAGTATTTT. This gives the protein CASSLRDRGNTQYF.

The table lists this clone with a count of one. V and J are TRBV7-9 and TRBJ2-3; D is ambiguous. The CDR3 is 12 amino acids. Germline values: CDR1 SEHNR, CDR2 FQNEAQ (reference sequence). Between the trimmed V and J ends, which lost 0 bases and 4 bases, there was a span of 2 bases. CDR3 in amino acids: CASSLAADTQYF. CDR3 sequence (DNA): TGTGCCAGCAGCTTAGCGGCAGATACGCAGTATTTT.